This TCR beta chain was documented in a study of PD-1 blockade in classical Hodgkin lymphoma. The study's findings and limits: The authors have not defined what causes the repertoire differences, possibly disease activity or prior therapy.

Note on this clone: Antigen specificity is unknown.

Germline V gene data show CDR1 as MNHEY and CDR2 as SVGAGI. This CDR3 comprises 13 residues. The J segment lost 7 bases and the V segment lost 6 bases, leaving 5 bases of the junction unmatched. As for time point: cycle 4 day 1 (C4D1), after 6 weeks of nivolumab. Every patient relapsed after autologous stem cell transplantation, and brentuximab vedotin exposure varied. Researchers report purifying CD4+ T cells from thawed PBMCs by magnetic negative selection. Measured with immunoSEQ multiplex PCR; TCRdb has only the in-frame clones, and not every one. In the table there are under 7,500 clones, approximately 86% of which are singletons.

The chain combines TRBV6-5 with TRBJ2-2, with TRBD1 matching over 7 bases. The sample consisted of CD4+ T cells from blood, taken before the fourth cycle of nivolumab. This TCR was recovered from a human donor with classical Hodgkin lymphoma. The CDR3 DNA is TGTGCCAGCAGAAGGGGGCAGGGCGGGGAGCTGTTTTTT. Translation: CASRRGQGGELFF.